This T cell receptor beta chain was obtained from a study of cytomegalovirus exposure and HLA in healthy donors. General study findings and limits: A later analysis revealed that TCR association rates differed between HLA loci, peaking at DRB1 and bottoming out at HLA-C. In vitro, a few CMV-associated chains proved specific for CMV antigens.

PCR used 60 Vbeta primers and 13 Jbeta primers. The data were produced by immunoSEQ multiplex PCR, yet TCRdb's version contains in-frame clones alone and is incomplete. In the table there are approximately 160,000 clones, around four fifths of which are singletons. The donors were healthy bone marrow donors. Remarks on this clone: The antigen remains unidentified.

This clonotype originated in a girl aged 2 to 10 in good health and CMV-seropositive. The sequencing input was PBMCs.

As DNA, the CDR3 is TGTGCCAGCAGTTCGTTGCGGGAGGGCACCGGGGAGCTGTTTTTT. It is translated as CASSSLREGTGELFF. The chain carries TRBV28 and TRBJ2-2; 9 nucleotides match TRBD2. The CDR3 sequence is 15 residues long. From germline, CDR1 is MDHEN and CDR2 SYDVKM. The ends lost 4 bases at V and 4 bases at J; junction bases unmatched: 4.